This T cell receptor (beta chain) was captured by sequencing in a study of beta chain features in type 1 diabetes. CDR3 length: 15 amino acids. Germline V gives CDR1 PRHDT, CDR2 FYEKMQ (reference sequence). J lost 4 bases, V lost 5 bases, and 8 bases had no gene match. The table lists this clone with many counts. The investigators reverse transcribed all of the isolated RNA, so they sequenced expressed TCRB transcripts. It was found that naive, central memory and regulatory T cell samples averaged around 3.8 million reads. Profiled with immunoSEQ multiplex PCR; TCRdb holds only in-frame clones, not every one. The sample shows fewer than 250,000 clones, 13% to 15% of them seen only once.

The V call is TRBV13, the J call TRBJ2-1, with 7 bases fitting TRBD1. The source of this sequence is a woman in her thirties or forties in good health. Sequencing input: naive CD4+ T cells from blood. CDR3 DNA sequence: TGTGCCAGCAGCAAACAGACAGGGCGTTACAATGAGCAGTTCTTC. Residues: CASSKQTGRYNEQFF. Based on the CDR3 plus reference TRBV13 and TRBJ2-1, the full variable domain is AAGVIQSPRHLIKEKRETATLKCYPIPRHDTVYWYQQGPGQDPQFLISFYEKMQSDKGSIPDRFSAQQFSDYHSELNMSSLELGDSALYFCASSKQTGRYNEQFFGPGTRLTVL.